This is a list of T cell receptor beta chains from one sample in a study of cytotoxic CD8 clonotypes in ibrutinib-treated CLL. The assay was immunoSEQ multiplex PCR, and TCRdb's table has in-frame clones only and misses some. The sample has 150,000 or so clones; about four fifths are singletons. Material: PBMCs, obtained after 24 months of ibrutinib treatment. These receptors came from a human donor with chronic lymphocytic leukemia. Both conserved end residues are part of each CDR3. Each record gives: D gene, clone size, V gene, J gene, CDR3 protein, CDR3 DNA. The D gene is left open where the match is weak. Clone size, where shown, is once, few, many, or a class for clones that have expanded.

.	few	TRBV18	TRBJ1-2	CASSGNAGAPYGYTF	TGTGCCAGCTCGGGGAACGCAGGAGCTCCGTATGGCTACACCTTC
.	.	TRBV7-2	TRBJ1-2	CASSSGRAVGYGYTF	TGTGCCAGCAGCTCTGGCAGGGCGGTCGGCTATGGCTACACCTTC
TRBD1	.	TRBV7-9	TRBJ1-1	CASSPSTGPNTEAFF	TGTGCCAGCAGCCCGTCGACAGGGCCGAACACTGAAGCTTTCTTT
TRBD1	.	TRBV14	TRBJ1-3	CASSQATQGAGNTIYF	TGTGCCAGCAGCCAAGCTACGCAGGGGGCAGGAAACACCATATATTTT
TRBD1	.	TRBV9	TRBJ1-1	CASSSRSGGGTEAFF	TGTGCCAGCAGCTCCCGATCAGGGGGGGGGACTGAAGCTTTCTTT
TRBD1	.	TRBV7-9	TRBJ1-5	CASSRDRGDQPQHF	TGTGCCAGCAGCCGGGACAGGGGTGATCAGCCCCAGCATTTT
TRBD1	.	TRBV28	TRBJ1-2	CASSSPGTGGSGYTF	TGTGCCAGCAGTTCACCCGGGACAGGGGGCTCTGGCTACACCTTC
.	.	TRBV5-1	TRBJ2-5	CASSLVSGRQETQYF	TGCGCCAGCAGCTTGGTATCGGGGCGACAAGAGACCCAGTACTTC
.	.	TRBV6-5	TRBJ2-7	CASTPSGRRGEQYF	TGTGCCAGCACCCCCTCGGGACGGAGGGGGGAGCAGTACTTC
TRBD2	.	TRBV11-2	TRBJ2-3	CASSRAGGTDTQYF	TGTGCCAGCAGTCGGGCGGGGGGCACAGATACGCAGTATTTT
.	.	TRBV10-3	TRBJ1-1	CAISESQWVMNTEAFF	TGTGCCATCAGTGAGTCGCAGTGGGTCATGAACACTGAAGCTTTCTTT
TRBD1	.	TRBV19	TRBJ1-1	CASRRTGGRGTEAFF	TGTGCCAGTAGGAGGACAGGGGGCCGGGGAACTGAAGCTTTCTTT
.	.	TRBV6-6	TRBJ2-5	CASSPRGLGVEETQYF	TGTGCCAGCAGCCCACGCGGCTTGGGAGTGGAGGAGACCCAGTACTTC
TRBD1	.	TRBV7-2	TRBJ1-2	CASSLVGTASIYGYTF	TGTGCCAGCAGCTTAGTTGGGACAGCAAGCATATATGGCTACACCTTC
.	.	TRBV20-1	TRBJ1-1	CSAGGGLEAFF	TGCAGTGCTGGCGGGGGTTTGGAAGCTTTCTTT
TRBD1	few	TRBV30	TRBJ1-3	CAWSPPGQISGNTIYF	TGTGCCTGGAGTCCACCGGGACAGATCTCTGGAAACACCATATATTTT
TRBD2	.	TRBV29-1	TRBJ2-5	CSAGGVQSHLQETQYF	TGCAGCGCGGGGGGGGTTCAGTCCCATCTCCAAGAGACCCAGTACTTC
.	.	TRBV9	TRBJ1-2	CASSVGGEVYGYTF	TGTGCCAGCAGCGTAGGGGGAGAAGTCTATGGCTACACCTTC
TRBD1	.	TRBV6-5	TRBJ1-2	CASSYDRDYGYTF	TGTGCCAGCAGTTACGACAGGGACTATGGCTACACCTTC
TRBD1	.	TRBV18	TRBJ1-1	CASLPSRGLNTEAFF	TGTGCCAGCTTACCGTCCAGGGGGCTGAACACTGAAGCTTTCTTT
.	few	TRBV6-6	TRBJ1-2	CASSYKGAYGYTF	TGTGCCAGCAGTTACAAGGGCGCCTATGGCTACACCTTC
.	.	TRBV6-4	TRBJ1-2	CASSGTGPGYTF	TGTGCCAGCAGTGGAACAGGACCTGGCTACACCTTC
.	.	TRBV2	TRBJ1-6	CASTVRVQVNSPLHF	TGTGCCAGCACCGTCAGGGTTCAGGTTAATTCACCCCTCCACTTT
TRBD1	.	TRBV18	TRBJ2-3	CASSGQGSDTQYF	TGTGCCAGCTCAGGACAGGGGTCAGATACGCAGTATTTT
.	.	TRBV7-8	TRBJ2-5	CASSFNRETQYF	TGTGCCAGCAGCTTCAACCGGGAGACCCAGTACTTC
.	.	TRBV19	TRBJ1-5	CASSRLQYYSNQPQHF	TGTGCCAGTAGTCGCCTCCAGTATTATAGCAATCAGCCCCAGCATTTT
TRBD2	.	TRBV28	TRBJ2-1	CASSSLAGGSYNEQFF	TGTGCCAGCAGTTCACTAGCGGGGGGGTCCTACAATGAGCAGTTCTTC
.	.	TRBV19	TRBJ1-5	CASEDRQDPMGPQHF	TGTGCCAGCGAAGACCGACAGGACCCCATGGGGCCCCAGCATTTT
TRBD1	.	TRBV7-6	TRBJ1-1	CASSLPQGAGVEAFF	TGTGCCAGCAGCTTACCACAGGGGGCAGGGGTTGAAGCTTTCTTT
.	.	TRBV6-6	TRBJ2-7	CASSYSRTQYEQYF	TGTGCCAGCAGTTATTCTCGGACCCAATACGAGCAGTACTTC
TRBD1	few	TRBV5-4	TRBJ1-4	CASSTGGGNEKLFF	TGTGCCAGCAGCACAGGGGGCGGGAATGAAAAACTGTTTTTT
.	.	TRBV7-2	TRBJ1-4	CASSPGWGADEKLFF	TGTGCCAGCAGCCCAGGGTGGGGGGCGGATGAAAAACTGTTTTTT
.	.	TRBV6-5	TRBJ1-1	CASSYLKGRSEAFF	TGTGCCAGCAGTTACCTAAAGGGGAGGTCTGAAGCTTTCTTT
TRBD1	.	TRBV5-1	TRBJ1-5	CASSPTTGVDQPQHF	TGCGCCAGCAGCCCGACGACAGGGGTGGATCAGCCCCAGCATTTT